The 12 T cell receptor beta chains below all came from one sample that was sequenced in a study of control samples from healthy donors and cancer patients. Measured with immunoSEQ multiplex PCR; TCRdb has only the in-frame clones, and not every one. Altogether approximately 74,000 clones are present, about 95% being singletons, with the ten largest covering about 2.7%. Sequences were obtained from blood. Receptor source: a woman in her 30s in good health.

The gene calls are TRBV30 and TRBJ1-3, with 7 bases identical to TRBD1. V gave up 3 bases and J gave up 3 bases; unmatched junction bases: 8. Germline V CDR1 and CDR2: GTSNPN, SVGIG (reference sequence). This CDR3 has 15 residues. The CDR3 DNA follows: TGTGCCTGGAGAGCCGGGAGGGGGCTTGGAAACACCATATATTTT. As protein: CAWRAGRGLGNTIYF.

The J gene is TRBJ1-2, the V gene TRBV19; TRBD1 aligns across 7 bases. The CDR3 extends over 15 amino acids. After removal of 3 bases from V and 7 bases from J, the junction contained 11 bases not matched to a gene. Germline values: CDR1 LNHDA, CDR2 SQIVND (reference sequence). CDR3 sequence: CASSISTTGSSGYTF. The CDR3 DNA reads TGTGCCAGTAGTATCTCTACGACAGGGTCGAGTGGCTACACCTTC.

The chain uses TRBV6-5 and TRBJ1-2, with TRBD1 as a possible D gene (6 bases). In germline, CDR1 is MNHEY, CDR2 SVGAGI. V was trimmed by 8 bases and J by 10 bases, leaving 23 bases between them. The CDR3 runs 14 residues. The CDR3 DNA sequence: TGTGCCAGCTTCCTCGATCGGGACAACCAGAACTACACCTTC. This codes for CASFLDRDNQNYTF.

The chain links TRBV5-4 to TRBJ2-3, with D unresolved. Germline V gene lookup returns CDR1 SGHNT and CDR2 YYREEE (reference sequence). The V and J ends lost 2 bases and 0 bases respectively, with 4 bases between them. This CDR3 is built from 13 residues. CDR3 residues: CASSFKSTDTQYF. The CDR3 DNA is TGTGCCAGCAGCTTCAAGAGCACAGATACGCAGTATTTT.

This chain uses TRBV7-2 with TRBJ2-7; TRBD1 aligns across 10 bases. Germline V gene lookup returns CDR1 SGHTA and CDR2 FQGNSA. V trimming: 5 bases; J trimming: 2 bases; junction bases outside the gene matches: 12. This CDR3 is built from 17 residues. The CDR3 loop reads CASSRPSGTGDPYEQYF. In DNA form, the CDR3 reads TGTGCCAGCAGCCGGCCCTCCGGGACAGGGGACCCCTACGAGCAGTACTTC.

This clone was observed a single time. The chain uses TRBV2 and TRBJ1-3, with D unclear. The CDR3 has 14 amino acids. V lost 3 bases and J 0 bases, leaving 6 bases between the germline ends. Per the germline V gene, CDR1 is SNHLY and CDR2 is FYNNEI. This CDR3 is CASSELYSGNTIYF. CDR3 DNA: TGTGCCAGCAGTGAGTTGTACTCTGGAAACACCATATATTTT.

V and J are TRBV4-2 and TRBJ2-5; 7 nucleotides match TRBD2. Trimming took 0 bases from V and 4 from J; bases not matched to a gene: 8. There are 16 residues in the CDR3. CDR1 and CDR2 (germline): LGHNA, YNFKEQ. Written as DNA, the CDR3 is TGTGCCAGCAGCCAAGATCTGGAGCGGGGCGCAGAGACCCAGTACTTC. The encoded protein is CASSQDLERGAETQYF.

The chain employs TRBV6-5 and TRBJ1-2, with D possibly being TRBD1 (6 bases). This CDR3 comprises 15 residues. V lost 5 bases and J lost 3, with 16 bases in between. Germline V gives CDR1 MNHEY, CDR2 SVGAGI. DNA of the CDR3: TGTGCCAGCAGTCCCCCTGGCGGGACATACTATGGCTACACCTTC. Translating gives CASSPPGGTYYGYTF.

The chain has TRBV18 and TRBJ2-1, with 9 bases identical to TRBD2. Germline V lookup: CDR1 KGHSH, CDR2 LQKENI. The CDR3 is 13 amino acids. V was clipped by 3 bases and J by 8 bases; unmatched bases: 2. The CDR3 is CASSPLAGYEQFF. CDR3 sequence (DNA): TGTGCCAGCTCACCCCTAGCGGGGTATGAGCAGTTCTTC.

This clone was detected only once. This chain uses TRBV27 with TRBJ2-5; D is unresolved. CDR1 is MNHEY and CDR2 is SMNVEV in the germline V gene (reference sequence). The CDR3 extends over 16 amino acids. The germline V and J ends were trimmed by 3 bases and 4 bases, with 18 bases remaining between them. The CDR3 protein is CASSFSVSGPRETQYF. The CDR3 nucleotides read TGTGCCAGCAGTTTTTCAGTCTCAGGCCCTAGAGAGACCCAGTACTTC.

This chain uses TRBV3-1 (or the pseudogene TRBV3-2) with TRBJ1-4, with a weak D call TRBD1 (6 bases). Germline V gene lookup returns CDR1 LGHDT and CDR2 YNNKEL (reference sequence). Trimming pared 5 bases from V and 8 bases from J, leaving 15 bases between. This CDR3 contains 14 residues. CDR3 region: CASSYRVVPEKLFF. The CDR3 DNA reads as TGTGCCAGCAGCTACAGGGTAGTACCGGAAAAACTGTTTTTT.

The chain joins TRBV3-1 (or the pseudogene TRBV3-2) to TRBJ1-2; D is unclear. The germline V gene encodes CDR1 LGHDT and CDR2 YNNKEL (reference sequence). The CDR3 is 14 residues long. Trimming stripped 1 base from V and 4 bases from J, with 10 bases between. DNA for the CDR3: TGTGCCAGCAGCCAAGTGGGAGGTTCCTATGGCTACACCTTC. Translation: CASSQVGGSYGYTF.